This TCR beta chain was recorded in a study of early T cells in non-severe SARS-CoV-2 infection. From the 5' RACE reads, TCRdb called clonotypes with MiXCR, one entry per CDR3 protein. Of 98,000 or so distinct CDR3 sequences in the sample, roughly 12% were seen once. The CDR3 covers 14 residues. Germline V CDR1 and CDR2: SGHRS, YFSETQ. V was trimmed by 4 bases and J by 6 bases, leaving 14 bases between them. Only a few counts were recorded for this clonotype. The clonotype was recovered from an adult who was a healthcare worker with PCR-confirmed SARS-CoV-2 infection or an uninfected control (not recorded which). The V call is TRBV5-1, the J call TRBJ2-1; D may be TRBD1 (5 bases). Here the sequenced sample was whole blood, taken at baseline. The CDR3 DNA is TGCGCCAGCAGCCGCCAAACCGACAGCAATGAGCAGTTCTTC. Translating it yields CASSRQTDSNEQFF.